This TCR beta chain was observed in a study of T cell changes during pregnancy in multiple sclerosis. Profiling relied on immunoSEQ multiplex PCR, and the TCRdb table lists in-frame clones only, not all of them. In the table there are about 54,000 clones, more than 90% of which are singletons. The CDR3 is 14 residues long. CDR1 and CDR2 (germline): MGHRA, YSYEKL. The V and J ends lost 1 base and 5 bases, in that order; junction bases with no gene match: 4. The sample in question was peripheral blood, obtained after pregnancy. The TCR originated in a female donor in good health, enrolled as a control in a pregnancy study. This chain links TRBV4-1 with TRBJ2-5; TRBD1 matches 7 bases. CDR3 sequence (DNA): TGCGCCAGCAGCCAAGTAGGGGGCGCTGAGACCCAGTACTTC. Its protein product is CASSQVGGAETQYF.